The clone carrying this TCR beta chain was seen more than once but under ten times. This specimen comes from a study of blood T cell repertoires in COVID-19. The protocol was immunoSEQ multiplex PCR, while the TCRdb copy is restricted to in-frame clones and leaves out a portion. This repertoire shows around 300,000 clones, 85% to 90% found once; its top ten account for around 4.3%. CDR1 and CDR2 from the germline V gene are SGHRS and YFSETQ. Between the trimmed V and J ends, which lost 7 bases and 1 base, there was a span of 8 bases. This CDR3 is 13 amino acids long. This TCR was recovered from a woman between 18 and 29 years old with acute COVID-19. Sequencing was performed on PBMCs or T cells enriched from blood (not recorded which). The chain recombines TRBV5-1 with TRBJ2-2; the D is unclear. The CDR3 protein is CASFQLNTGELFF. The DNA of the CDR3 is TGCGCCAGCTTTCAGTTGAACACCGGGGAGCTGTTTTTT.